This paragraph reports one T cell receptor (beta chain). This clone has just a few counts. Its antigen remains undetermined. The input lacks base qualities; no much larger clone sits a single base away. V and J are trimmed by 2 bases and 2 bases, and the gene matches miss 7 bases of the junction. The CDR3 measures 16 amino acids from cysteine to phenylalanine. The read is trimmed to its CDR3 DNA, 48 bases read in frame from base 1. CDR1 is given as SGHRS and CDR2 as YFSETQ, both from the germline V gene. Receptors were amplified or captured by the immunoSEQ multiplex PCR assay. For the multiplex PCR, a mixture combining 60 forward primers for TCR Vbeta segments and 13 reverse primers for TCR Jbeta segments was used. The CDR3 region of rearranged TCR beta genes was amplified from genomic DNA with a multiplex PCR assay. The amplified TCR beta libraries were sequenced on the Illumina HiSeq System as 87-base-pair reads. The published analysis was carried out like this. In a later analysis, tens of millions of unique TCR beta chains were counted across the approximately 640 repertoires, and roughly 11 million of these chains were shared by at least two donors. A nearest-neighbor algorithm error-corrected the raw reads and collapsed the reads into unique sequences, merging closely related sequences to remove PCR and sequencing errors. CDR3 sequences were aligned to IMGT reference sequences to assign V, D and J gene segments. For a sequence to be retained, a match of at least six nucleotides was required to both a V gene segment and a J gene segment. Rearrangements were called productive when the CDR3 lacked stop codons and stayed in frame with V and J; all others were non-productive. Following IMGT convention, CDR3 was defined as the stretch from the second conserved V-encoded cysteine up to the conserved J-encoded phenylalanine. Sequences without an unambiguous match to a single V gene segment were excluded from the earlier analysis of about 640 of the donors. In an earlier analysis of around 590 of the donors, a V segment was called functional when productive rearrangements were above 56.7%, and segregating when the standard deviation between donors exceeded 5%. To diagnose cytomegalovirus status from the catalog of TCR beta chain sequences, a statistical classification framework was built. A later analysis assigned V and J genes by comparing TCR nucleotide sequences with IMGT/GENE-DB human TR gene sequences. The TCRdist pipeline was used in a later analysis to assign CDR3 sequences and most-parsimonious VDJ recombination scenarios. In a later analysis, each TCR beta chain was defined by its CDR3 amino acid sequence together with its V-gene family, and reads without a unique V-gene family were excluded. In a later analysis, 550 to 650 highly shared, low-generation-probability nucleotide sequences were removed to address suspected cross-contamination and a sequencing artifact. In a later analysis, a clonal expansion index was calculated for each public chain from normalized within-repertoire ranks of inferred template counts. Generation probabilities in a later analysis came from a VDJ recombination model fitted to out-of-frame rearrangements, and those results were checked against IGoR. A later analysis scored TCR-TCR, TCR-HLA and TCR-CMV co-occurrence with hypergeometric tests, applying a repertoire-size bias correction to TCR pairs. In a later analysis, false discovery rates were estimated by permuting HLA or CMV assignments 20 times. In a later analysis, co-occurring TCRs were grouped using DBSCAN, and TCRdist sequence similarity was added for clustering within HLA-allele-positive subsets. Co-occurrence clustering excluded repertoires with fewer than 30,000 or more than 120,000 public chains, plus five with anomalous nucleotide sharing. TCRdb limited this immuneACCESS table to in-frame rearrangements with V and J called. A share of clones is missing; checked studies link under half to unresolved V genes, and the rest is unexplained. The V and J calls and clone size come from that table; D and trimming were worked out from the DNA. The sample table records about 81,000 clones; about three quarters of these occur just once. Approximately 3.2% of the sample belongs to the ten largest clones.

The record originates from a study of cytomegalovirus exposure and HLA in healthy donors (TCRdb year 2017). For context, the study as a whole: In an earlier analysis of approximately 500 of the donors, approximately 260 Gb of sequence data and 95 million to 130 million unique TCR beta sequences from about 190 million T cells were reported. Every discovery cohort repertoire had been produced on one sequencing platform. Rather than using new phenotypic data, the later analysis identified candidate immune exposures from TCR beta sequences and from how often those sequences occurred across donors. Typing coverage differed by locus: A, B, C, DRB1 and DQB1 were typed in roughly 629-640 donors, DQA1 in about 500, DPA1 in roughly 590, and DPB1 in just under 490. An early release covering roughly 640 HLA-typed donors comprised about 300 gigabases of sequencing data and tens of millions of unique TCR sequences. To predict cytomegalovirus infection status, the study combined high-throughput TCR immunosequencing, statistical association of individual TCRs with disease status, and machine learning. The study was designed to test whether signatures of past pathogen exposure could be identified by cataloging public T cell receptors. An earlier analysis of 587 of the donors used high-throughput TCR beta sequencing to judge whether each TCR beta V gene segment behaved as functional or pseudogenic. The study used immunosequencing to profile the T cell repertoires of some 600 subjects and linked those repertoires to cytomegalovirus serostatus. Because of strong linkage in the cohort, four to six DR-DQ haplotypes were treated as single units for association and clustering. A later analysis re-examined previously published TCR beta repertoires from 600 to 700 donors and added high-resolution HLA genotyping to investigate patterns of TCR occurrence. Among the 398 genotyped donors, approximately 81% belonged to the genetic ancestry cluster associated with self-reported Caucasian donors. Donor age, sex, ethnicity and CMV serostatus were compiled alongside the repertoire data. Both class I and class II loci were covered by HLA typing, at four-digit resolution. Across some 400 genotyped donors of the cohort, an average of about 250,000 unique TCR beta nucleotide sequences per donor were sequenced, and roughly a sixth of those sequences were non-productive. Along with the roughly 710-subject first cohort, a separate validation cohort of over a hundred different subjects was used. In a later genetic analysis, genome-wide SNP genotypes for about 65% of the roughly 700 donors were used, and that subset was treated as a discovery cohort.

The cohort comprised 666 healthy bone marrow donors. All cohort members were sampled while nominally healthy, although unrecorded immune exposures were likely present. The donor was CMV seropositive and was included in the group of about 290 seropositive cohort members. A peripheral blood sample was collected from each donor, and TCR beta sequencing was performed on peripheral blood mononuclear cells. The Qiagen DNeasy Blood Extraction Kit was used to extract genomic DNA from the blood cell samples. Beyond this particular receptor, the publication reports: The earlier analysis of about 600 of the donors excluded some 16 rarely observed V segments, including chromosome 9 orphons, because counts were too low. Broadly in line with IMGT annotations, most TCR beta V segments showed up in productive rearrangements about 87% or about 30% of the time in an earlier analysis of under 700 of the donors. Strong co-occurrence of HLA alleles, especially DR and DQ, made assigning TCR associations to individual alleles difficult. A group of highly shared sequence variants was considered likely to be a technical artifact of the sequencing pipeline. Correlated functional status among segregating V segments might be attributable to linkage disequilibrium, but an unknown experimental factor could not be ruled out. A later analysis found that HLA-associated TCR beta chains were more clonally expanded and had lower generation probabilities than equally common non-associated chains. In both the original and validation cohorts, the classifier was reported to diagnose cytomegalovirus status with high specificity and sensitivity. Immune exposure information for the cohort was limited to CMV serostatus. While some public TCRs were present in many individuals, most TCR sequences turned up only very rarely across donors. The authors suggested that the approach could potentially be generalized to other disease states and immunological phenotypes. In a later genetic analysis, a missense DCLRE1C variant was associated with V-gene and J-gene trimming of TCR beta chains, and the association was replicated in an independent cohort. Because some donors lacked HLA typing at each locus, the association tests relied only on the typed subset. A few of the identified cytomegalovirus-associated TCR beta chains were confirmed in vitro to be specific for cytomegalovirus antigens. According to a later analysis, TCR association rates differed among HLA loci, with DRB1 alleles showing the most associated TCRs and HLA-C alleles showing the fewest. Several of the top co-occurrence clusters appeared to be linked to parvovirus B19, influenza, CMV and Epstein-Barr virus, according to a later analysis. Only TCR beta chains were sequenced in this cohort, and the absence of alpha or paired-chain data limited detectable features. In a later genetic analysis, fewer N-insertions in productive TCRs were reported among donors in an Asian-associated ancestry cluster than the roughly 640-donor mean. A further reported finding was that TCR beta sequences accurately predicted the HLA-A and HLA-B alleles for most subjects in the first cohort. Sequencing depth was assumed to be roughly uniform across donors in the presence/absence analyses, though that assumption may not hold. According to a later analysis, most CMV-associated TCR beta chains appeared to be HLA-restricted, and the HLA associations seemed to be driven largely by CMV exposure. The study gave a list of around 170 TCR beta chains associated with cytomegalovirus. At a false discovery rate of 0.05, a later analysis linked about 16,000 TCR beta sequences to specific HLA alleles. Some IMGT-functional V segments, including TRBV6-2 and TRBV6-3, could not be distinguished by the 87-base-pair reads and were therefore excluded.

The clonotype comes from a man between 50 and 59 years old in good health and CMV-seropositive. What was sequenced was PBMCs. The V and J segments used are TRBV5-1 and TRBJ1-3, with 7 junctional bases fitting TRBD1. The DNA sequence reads TGCGCCAGCAGCTTCACAGGGGAGGTGACTGGAAACACCATATATTTT. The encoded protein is CASSFTGEVTGNTIYF.